These 25 T cell receptor beta chains share one sample of origin, sequenced in a study of T cells in Graves' hyperthyroidism and ophthalmopathy. From RNA transcripts, TCR beta CDR3 regions were amplified. The HTBI primer set was used in a first-round RT-PCR of the TCR CDR3. TCRdb re-derived calls from the multiplex PCR reads in MiXCR, one entry per CDR3 protein. The sample lists 350,000 to 500,000 distinct CDR3 sequences, about an eighth seen once, with 5% to 6.5% in the top ten. The sequenced sample consisted of blood. These TCRs come from a woman aged 18-29 years with Graves' hyperthyroidism.

On this clonotype itself: One base away lies a much larger clone, so this may be a sequencing read error. The chain combines TRBV5-1 with TRBJ2-1, with 7 bases aligning to TRBD2. Germline values: CDR1 SGHRS, CDR2 YFSETQ. This CDR3 comprises 15 residues. Trimming took 4 bases from V and 10 from J; bases not matched to a gene: 14. The CDR3 nucleotides read TGCGCCAGCAGCGTCGAGCGGGACCCCACCTACGAGCAGTTCTTC. It is translated as CASSVERDPTYEQFF.

A word on this clonotype: Likely a read error: the CDR3 ends without its conserved phenylalanine or tryptophan. This rearrangement joins TRBV5-5 to TRBJ2-5; 10 bases fit TRBD1. CDR1 SGHKS and CDR2 YYEKEE come from the germline V gene (reference sequence). V lost 0 bases to trimming and J lost 2 bases; unmatched junction nucleotides: 7. The CDR3 is 17 amino acids. The DNA for the CDR3 is TGTGCCAGCAGCTTGGTGGGGACAGGGGTCTTTCAAGAGACCCAGTACCTC. This sequence encodes CASSLVGTGVFQETQYL.

This chain joins TRBV14 and TRBJ2-5, with D perhaps assigned TRBD1 or TRBD2 (5 bases each). CDR1 and CDR2 (germline): SGHDN, FVKESK. The CDR3 totals 12 residues. V lost 8 bases and J lost 4, with 11 bases in between. The DNA for the CDR3 is TGTGCCAGCTCTACGGGGACAGAGACCCAGTACTTC. Protein: CASSTGTETQYF. The variable domain in full, with the rest retrieved from reference TRBV14 and TRBJ2-5, is EAGVTQFPSHSVIEKGQTVTLRCDPISGHDNLYWYRRVMGKEIKFLLHFVKESKQDESGMPNNRFLAERTGGTYSTLKVQPAELEDSGVYFCASSTGTETQYFGPGTRLLVL.

This clonotype occurred many times. The rearrangement uses TRBV20-1 and TRBJ1-1, with D possibly TRBD1 on 5 matching bases. The CDR3 is 14 amino acids. Germline CDR1 reads DFQATT; CDR2 reads SNEGSKA (reference sequence). Trimming removed 6 bases from V and 0 bases from J, with 14 bases in between. The CDR3 nucleotides are TGCAGTGCCCATCCGGGGCTGTTGAACACTGAAGCTTTCTTT. Translation gives CSAHPGLLNTEAFF.

This clonotype was counted at least ten times. The chain joins TRBV7-2 to TRBJ2-5; 8 nucleotides match TRBD1. Germline trimming cut 5 bases from V and 3 bases from J; bases unmatched to any gene: 5. The CDR3 is made up of 14 amino acids. Germline CDR1 SGHTA, CDR2 FQGNSA. The CDR3 spells CASSARTGKETQYF. Written as DNA, the CDR3 is TGTGCCAGCAGCGCCCGGACAGGGAAAGAGACCCAGTACTTC.

The J gene is TRBJ2-7, the V gene TRBV7-2; D possibly corresponds to TRBD1 (6 bases). The V end lost 5 bases, the J end lost 2 bases, and 16 bases lay between the germline ends. Germline V gene sequence: CDR1 SGHTA, CDR2 FQGNSA. The CDR3 spans 15 residues. The CDR3 here is CASSDRDKGTYEQYF. In DNA, the CDR3 is TGTGCCAGCAGCGACCGGGACAAGGGAACCTACGAGCAGTACTTC.

This clonotype showed up just a few times. This may stem from a read error, because a much larger clone lies one nucleotide away. The V gene is TRBV5-1, the J gene TRBJ2-7; 12 positions agree with TRBD2. J lost 7 bases, V lost 4 bases, and 12 bases had no gene match. The CDR3 covers 16 residues. Germline CDR1 and CDR2: SGHRS and YFSETQ. Here the CDR3 reads CASSPPTSGSGNEQYF. The CDR3 DNA sequence: TGCGCCAGCAGCCCCCCGACTAGCGGGAGTGGTAATGAGCAGTACTTC.

This clonotype appeared many times. The chain joins TRBV12-3 or TRBV12-4 to TRBJ1-1; tentative D call: TRBD1 (6 bases). The V end lost 2 bases, the J end lost 4 bases, and 11 bases lay between the germline ends. This CDR3 comprises 14 residues. As DNA, the CDR3 is TGTGCCAGCAGTTTATCAGGGGCGGGCACTGAAGCTTTCTTT. Amino acid sequence: CASSLSGAGTEAFF.

This clonotype has at least ten counts. The gene calls are TRBV27 and TRBJ2-7; 10 nucleotides align to TRBD2. Losses at the gene ends were 3 bases for V and 6 bases for J; bases not matched to a gene: 14. The CDR3 runs to 17 residues. Germline values: CDR1 MNHEY, CDR2 SMNVEV (reference sequence). CDR3 sequence reads: CASSLNVYEAGGPEQYF. As DNA, the CDR3 is TGTGCCAGCAGTTTGAATGTGTACGAAGCGGGAGGGCCCGAGCAGTACTTC.

This clonotype showed up just once. The chain couples TRBV14 to TRBJ2-7; TRBD2 might be the D (6 bases). The CDR3 has 14 amino acids. The V end was cut by 0 bases, the J end by 4 bases, with 10 bases between. CDR1 SGHDN and CDR2 FVKESK come from the germline V gene. The CDR3 DNA sequence: TGTGCCAGCAGCCAAGACCTCCGGGGGTACGAGCAGTACTTC. This translates into CASSQDLRGYEQYF.

This clonotype was recorded a few times. The chain carries TRBV28 and TRBJ1-6; 9 bases are shared with TRBD1. CDR3 length: 14 amino acids. The germline CDR1 and CDR2 sequences are MDHEN and SYDVKM. With 4 bases clipped from V and 10 bases from J, the junction kept 5 bases outside the gene matches. The CDR3 is CASSYGQGRSPLHF. CDR3 DNA: TGTGCCAGCAGTTATGGACAGGGGCGGTCACCCCTCCACTTT.

In this sample, this clonotype turned up many times. The rearrangement uses TRBV12-5 and TRBJ2-3; D gene ambiguous. CDR3 length equals 11 residues. Germline CDR1 and CDR2: LGHNT and FRNRAP. Trimming shortened V by 5 bases and J by 5 bases, and 5 bases separated the two germline ends. The CDR3 nucleotides are TGTGCTAGTGGTCTAGGAGATACGCAGTATTTT. Its translation: CASGLGDTQYF.

This clonotype was seen repeatedly, ten times or more. The gene calls are TRBV4-1 and TRBJ1-1, with D unclear. Germline V gives CDR1 MGHRA, CDR2 YSYEKL. V dropped 0 bases and J dropped 4 bases, with 12 bases sitting between them. The CDR3 totals 15 residues. CDR3 nucleotide sequence: TGCGCCAGCAGCCAAGAACCTCCATGGGGCACTGAAGCTTTCTTT. It translates to CASSQEPPWGTEAFF.

In its sample, this clonotype was seen many times. The rearrangement joins TRBV28 to TRBJ2-3; TRBD2 agrees at 7 bases. The V segment lost 2 bases and the J segment 2 bases; nucleotides outside the gene matches: 10. This CDR3 is built from 17 residues. Germline V gene sequence: CDR1 MDHEN, CDR2 SYDVKM. The CDR3 reads CASSLGMGGRFTDTQYF. The CDR3 coding sequence is TGTGCCAGCAGTTTAGGTATGGGAGGGCGCTTCACAGATACGCAGTATTTT. The full variable domain, completed using reference TRBV28 and TRBJ2-3, is DVKVTQSSRYLVKRTGEKVFLECVQDMDHENMFWYRQDPGLGLRLIYFSYDVKMKEKGDIPEGYSVSREKKERFSLILESASTNQTSMYLCASSLGMGGRFTDTQYFGPGTRLTVL.

The sample holds many counts of this clonotype. The chain has TRBV28 and TRBJ2-5; no firm D call. This CDR3 is built from 14 residues. Germline V gene sequence: CDR1 MDHEN, CDR2 SYDVKM. Trimming shortened V by 4 bases and J by 3 bases, and 12 bases separated the two germline ends. This CDR3 is CASSSLPQKETQYF. Here the CDR3 DNA reads TGTGCCAGCAGTTCACTACCTCAAAAAGAGACCCAGTACTTC.

This clonotype has ten or more counts. The rearrangement uses TRBV7-3 and TRBJ2-3, with TRBD2 identical over 12 bases. Germline lookup yields CDR1 SGHTA and CDR2 FQGTGA. The CDR3 loop spans 15 amino acids. V lost 5 bases and J lost 1; bases outside the gene matches: 1. The DNA for the CDR3 is TGTGCCAGCAGCCGGACTAGCGGGGGCACAGATACGCAGTATTTT. It codes for CASSRTSGGTDTQYF.

This clonotype was observed at least ten times. The rearrangement links TRBV9 to TRBJ2-3, with D perhaps matching TRBD2 (6 bases). The CDR3 loop spans 14 amino acids. The ends were cut back, 1 base at V and 2 bases at J, with 8 bases in the middle. Germline V gene lookup returns CDR1 SGDLS and CDR2 YYNGEE. The CDR3 sequence: CASSVLAFTDTQYF. The CDR3 DNA sequence: TGTGCCAGCAGCGTACTAGCGTTCACAGATACGCAGTATTTT.

The chain couples TRBV30 to TRBJ1-6; tentative D call: TRBD1 (5 bases). The CDR3 is 14 amino acids. Germline values: CDR1 GTSNPN, CDR2 SVGIG (reference sequence). V was pared by 5 bases and J by 7 bases, with 15 bases between. CDR3 sequence reads: CAWVRDGLNSPLHF. CDR3 bases: TGTGCCTGGGTCCGGGACGGACTCAATTCACCCCTCCACTTT.

For the CDR3, the DNA is TGTGCCAGCAGCGTAGGAGGCAGCCTTGAAAAACTGTTTTTT. Translating gives CASSVGGSLEKLFF. The chain combines TRBV9 with TRBJ1-4; D is ambiguous. Trimming removed 0 bases at V and 7 bases at J, with 10 bases between. The CDR3 loop spans 14 amino acids. Germline V CDR1 and CDR2: SGDLS, YYNGEE.

This clonotype was seen repeatedly, ten times or more. This chain connects TRBV11-2 to TRBJ1-2, with TRBD1 as a possible D gene (6 bases). The CDR3 is 15 residues long. V lost 5 bases and J 5 bases, leaving 18 bases between the germline ends. Per germline, CDR1 SGHAT and CDR2 FQNNGV. In DNA form, the CDR3 reads TGTGCCAGCAGCCCTGCCAATCCAGGGGAATATGGCTACACCTTC. This gives the protein CASSPANPGEYGYTF.

This chain connects TRBV27 to TRBJ2-5; 13 nucleotides match TRBD2. The CDR3 is made up of 15 amino acids. V lost 4 bases, J lost 7 bases, and 6 bases stayed unmatched. CDR1 MNHEY and CDR2 SMNVEV come from the germline V gene (reference sequence). The CDR3, as DNA: TGTGCCAGCAGTTCTACTAGCGGGAGGGACGGGACCCAGTACTTC. Its protein is CASSSTSGRDGTQYF.

Many counts were recorded for this clonotype. The V and J genes are TRBV12-3 or TRBV12-4 and TRBJ2-4; no clear D gene. V lost 8 bases, J lost 5 bases, and 10 bases lay in between. This CDR3 has 12 amino acids. The CDR3 reads CASGRMENIQYF. CDR3 DNA: TGTGCCAGCGGCCGCATGGAAAACATTCAGTACTTC.

The V and J genes are TRBV6-2 or TRBV6-3 and TRBJ1-1, with D maybe TRBD1 (6 bases). CDR1 is MNHEY and CDR2 is SVGEGT in the germline V gene. The CDR3 runs 16 residues. The V gene lost 2 bases and the J gene lost 1 base, with 14 bases spanning the gap. The CDR3 spells CASSYLSRGGNTEAFF. The CDR3 bases are TGTGCCAGCAGTTACCTTTCTAGGGGGGGGAACACTGAAGCTTTCTTT.

The sample holds a few counts of this clonotype. The V gene is TRBV6-2 or TRBV6-3, the J gene TRBJ2-5; 7 bases agree with TRBD1. CDR1 and CDR2 from the germline V gene are MNHEY and SVGEGT. V was pared by 4 bases and J by 3 bases, with 8 bases of the junction left unmatched. This CDR3 is 15 amino acids long. The CDR3 DNA is TGTGCCAGCAGTTTACGGGACAGACATGAAGAGACCCAGTACTTC. It yields the protein CASSLRDRHEETQYF.

This clonotype was found many times. This chain joins TRBV7-2 and TRBJ2-1, with TRBD1 as a possible D gene (7 bases). The CDR3 consists of 17 residues. CDR1 and CDR2 from the germline V gene are SGHTA and FQGNSA. The V end was cut by 5 bases, the J end by 5 bases, with 22 bases between. CDR3 nucleotides: TGTGCCAGCAGCCAGGGGGGATGGGGCCTCGGCGACAATGAGCAGTTCTTC. Encoded protein: CASSQGGWGLGDNEQFF.